The rows below give T cell receptor beta chains drawn from one sample of a study of blood T cell repertoires in COVID-19. Assay: immunoSEQ multiplex PCR; the TCRdb copy retains only in-frame clones and omits some. The sample lists approximately 170,000 clones; under 85% were seen once. The sequencing sample was made of peripheral blood. The source is a man in his sixties who had recovered from COVID-19. Each CDR3 is given with its conserved first and last residue. Fields, in order: clone size, J gene, V gene, D gene, CDR3 DNA, CDR3 protein. The D gene is left open where the match is weak. The size field is filled for only some rows; it gives once, few, many or a size class.

clone_size: NA
j_call: TRBJ1-2
v_call: TRBV3-1/TRBV3-2
d_call: NA
cdr3_nt: TGTGCCAGCAGCCAAGATGAGGATCTCTATGGCTACACCTTC
cdr3_aa: CASSQDEDLYGYTF

clone_size: NA
j_call: TRBJ2-3
v_call: TRBV9
d_call: TRBD2
cdr3_nt: TGTGCCAGCAGCCCCTATGGCGGGGGGGCCACAGATACGCAGTATTTT
cdr3_aa: CASSPYGGGATDTQYF

clone_size: NA
j_call: TRBJ2-5
v_call: TRBV2
d_call: TRBD2
cdr3_nt: TGTGCCAGCAGTGAAGAGGGTCTAGCGGGGGGGACCCAGTACTTC
cdr3_aa: CASSEEGLAGGTQYF

clone_size: NA
j_call: TRBJ1-5
v_call: TRBV11-2
d_call: TRBD1
cdr3_nt: TGTGCCAGCAGCTCGCCGGGACAGGGGCTCCTTAGCAATCAGCCCCAGCATTTT
cdr3_aa: CASSSPGQGLLSNQPQHF

clone_size: NA
j_call: TRBJ2-7
v_call: TRBV2
d_call: TRBD1
cdr3_nt: TGTGCCACAAACTCCCCGGGAAGTGGACAGGAGAAGGACTACGAGCAGTACTTC
cdr3_aa: CATNSPGSGQEKDYEQYF

clone_size: few
j_call: TRBJ2-1
v_call: TRBV19
d_call: TRBD1
cdr3_nt: TGTGCCAGTACCCCCGGACAGGGGATCTATGAGCAGTTCTTC
cdr3_aa: CASTPGQGIYEQFF

clone_size: NA
j_call: TRBJ1-2
v_call: TRBV27
d_call: NA
cdr3_nt: TGTGCCAGCAGTTCCCAAAACTATGGCTACACCTTC
cdr3_aa: CASSSQNYGYTF

clone_size: NA
j_call: TRBJ2-1
v_call: TRBV5-6
d_call: TRBD2
cdr3_nt: TGTGCCAGCAGCGCGGGCGGGGGAATGGATGAGCAGTTCTTC
cdr3_aa: CASSAGGGMDEQFF

clone_size: NA
j_call: TRBJ1-1
v_call: TRBV15
d_call: TRBD1
cdr3_nt: TGTGCCACCAGCGGACAGGGGACGGACACTGAAGCTTTCTTT
cdr3_aa: CATSGQGTDTEAFF

clone_size: NA
j_call: TRBJ2-3
v_call: TRBV4-1
d_call: NA
cdr3_nt: TGCGCCAGCAGCCAAGAGAACAGGGTAGTAGATACGCAGTATTTT
cdr3_aa: CASSQENRVVDTQYF

clone_size: NA
j_call: TRBJ2-7
v_call: TRBV2
d_call: NA
cdr3_nt: TGTGCCAGCAACGAGGCAACCTTCTACGAGCAGTACTTC
cdr3_aa: CASNEATFYEQYF

clone_size: NA
j_call: TRBJ2-3
v_call: TRBV29-1
d_call: TRBD2
cdr3_nt: TGCAGCGTTGAACTAGGACTAGCGACCCTCAGTACGCAGTATTTT
cdr3_aa: CSVELGLATLSTQYF

clone_size: NA
j_call: TRBJ2-2
v_call: TRBV24-1
d_call: TRBD1
cdr3_nt: TGTGCCACCAGTGACGTTCCGGGACAGGGGAACACCGGGGAGCTGTTTTTT
cdr3_aa: CATSDVPGQGNTGELFF

clone_size: NA
j_call: TRBJ2-5
v_call: TRBV2
d_call: NA
cdr3_nt: TGTGCCACCCAGCAGACTACTCAAGAGACCCAGTACTTC
cdr3_aa: CATQQTTQETQYF

clone_size: NA
j_call: TRBJ1-6
v_call: TRBV4-1
d_call: NA
cdr3_nt: TGCGCCAGCAGCCAAGACCGAGCGGATTCACCCCTCCACTTT
cdr3_aa: CASSQDRADSPLHF

clone_size: NA
j_call: TRBJ2-3
v_call: TRBV4-1
d_call: TRBD2
cdr3_nt: TGCGCCAGCAGCCAAGGAAAGGGCGGGGGGGCCTTAGATACGCAGTATTTT
cdr3_aa: CASSQGKGGGALDTQYF

clone_size: NA
j_call: TRBJ1-2
v_call: TRBV9
d_call: NA
cdr3_nt: TGTGCCAGTGGAACAGACCCAGGGGACTATGGCTACACCTTC
cdr3_aa: CASGTDPGDYGYTF

clone_size: NA
j_call: TRBJ2-7
v_call: TRBV7-9
d_call: TRBD2
cdr3_nt: TGTGCCAGCAGCTTATCCGTGACTAGCGGGGACTACGAGCAGTACTTC
cdr3_aa: CASSLSVTSGDYEQYF

clone_size: NA
j_call: TRBJ1-1
v_call: TRBV7-2
d_call: TRBD1
cdr3_nt: TGTGCCAGCAGCTTAGCTGTGGGACAGAAAGCTTTCTTT
cdr3_aa: CASSLAVGQKAFF

clone_size: few
j_call: TRBJ1-6
v_call: TRBV7-6
d_call: NA
cdr3_nt: TGTGCCAGCAGCTTAGGATCGGGGAATGGTTCACCCCTCCACTTT
cdr3_aa: CASSLGSGNGSPLHF

clone_size: NA
j_call: TRBJ2-5
v_call: TRBV6-5
d_call: NA
cdr3_nt: TGTGCCAGCAGCCCGGGACACGGAAAAGAGACCCAGTACTTC
cdr3_aa: CASSPGHGKETQYF

clone_size: NA
j_call: TRBJ2-1
v_call: TRBV7-3
d_call: NA
cdr3_nt: TGTGCCAGCAGCTCATTTACCGTGCGTGAGCAGTTCTTC
cdr3_aa: CASSSFTVREQFF

clone_size: NA
j_call: TRBJ2-3
v_call: TRBV5-1
d_call: TRBD2
cdr3_nt: TGCGCCAGCAGCTTGGCTAGCGGGGTTGGAGATACGCAGTATTTT
cdr3_aa: CASSLASGVGDTQYF

clone_size: NA
j_call: TRBJ2-5
v_call: TRBV29-1
d_call: TRBD2
cdr3_nt: TGCAGCGTTTGGGGTGGTCTAGCGGGGGAAGAGACCCAGTACTTC
cdr3_aa: CSVWGGLAGEETQYF

clone_size: NA
j_call: TRBJ1-6
v_call: TRBV5-4
d_call: NA
cdr3_nt: TGTGCCAGCAGCTATGACAGCAGCTCCTATAATTCACCCCTCCACTTT
cdr3_aa: CASSYDSSSYNSPLHF

clone_size: NA
j_call: TRBJ2-5
v_call: TRBV5-1
d_call: NA
cdr3_nt: TGCGCCAGCAGCTTGGGTGGAGGCGGGGGCCGGGGAGAGACCCAGTACTTC
cdr3_aa: CASSLGGGGGRGETQYF

clone_size: NA
j_call: TRBJ1-2
v_call: TRBV11-3
d_call: NA
cdr3_nt: TGTGCCAGCAGCTTCGCCGGGGGGGTCGGCTACACCTTC
cdr3_aa: CASSFAGGVGYTF

clone_size: once
j_call: TRBJ2-1
v_call: TRBV5-1
d_call: NA
cdr3_nt: TGCGCCAGCAGCTTGGGGGGGCAGGATGAGCAGTTCTTC
cdr3_aa: CASSLGGQDEQFF

clone_size: NA
j_call: TRBJ1-1
v_call: TRBV20-1
d_call: NA
cdr3_nt: TGCAGTGCTAGTCCTCAGGAGAACACTGAAGCTTTCTTT
cdr3_aa: CSASPQENTEAFF

clone_size: few
j_call: TRBJ1-3
v_call: TRBV2
d_call: NA
cdr3_nt: TGTGCCAGCAGGAGGACAACGAGCTCTGGAAACACCATATATTTT
cdr3_aa: CASRRTTSSGNTIYF

clone_size: NA
j_call: TRBJ1-1
v_call: TRBV3-1/TRBV3-2
d_call: NA
cdr3_nt: TGTGCCAGCAGATGGGGCGGAGGGGTGGACACTGAAGCTTTCTTT
cdr3_aa: CASRWGGGVDTEAFF

clone_size: NA
j_call: TRBJ1-3
v_call: TRBV7-8
d_call: TRBD1
cdr3_nt: TGTGCCAGCAGCCTGGACAGGTTTGGAAACACCATATATTTT
cdr3_aa: CASSLDRFGNTIYF

clone_size: NA
j_call: TRBJ1-3
v_call: TRBV3-1/TRBV3-2
d_call: NA
cdr3_nt: TGTGCCAGCAGCCCGACAGGTGGAAACACCATATATTTT
cdr3_aa: CASSPTGGNTIYF